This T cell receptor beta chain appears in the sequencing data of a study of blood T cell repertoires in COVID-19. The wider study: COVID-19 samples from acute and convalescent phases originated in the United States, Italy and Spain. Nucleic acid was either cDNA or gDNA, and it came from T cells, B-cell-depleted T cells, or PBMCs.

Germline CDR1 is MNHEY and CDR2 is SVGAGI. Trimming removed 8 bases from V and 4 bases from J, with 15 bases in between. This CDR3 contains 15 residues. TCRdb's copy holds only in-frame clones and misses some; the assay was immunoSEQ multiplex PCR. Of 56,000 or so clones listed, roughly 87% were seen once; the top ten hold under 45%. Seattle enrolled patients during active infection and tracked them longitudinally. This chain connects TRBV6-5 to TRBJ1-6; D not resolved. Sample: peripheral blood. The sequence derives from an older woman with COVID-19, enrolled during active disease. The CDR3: CASQIESGYNSPLHF. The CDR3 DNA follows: TGTGCCAGCCAAATAGAATCAGGTTATAATTCACCCCTCCACTTT.